Described below is a single T cell receptor (beta chain) sequence and its context. Germline CDR1 and CDR2: SGHAT and FQNNGV. The CDR3 has 17 amino acids. After removal of 5 bases from V and 10 bases from J, the junction contained 17 bases not matched to a gene. This entry belongs to a study of naive and memory T cell subsets. Both TRBC1 and TRBC2 were covered by a beta constant-region primer of two equimolar oligonucleotides. A 12-nucleotide UMI and the SP2 primer were added to the cDNA 3' end by oligonucleotide ligation. TCRdb passed the UMI-ligation and nested PCR reads through MiXCR, listing each CDR3 protein once. The sample consists of 70,000 to 95,000 distinct CDR3 sequences, over 7% of them appearing once.

This clonotype was sampled from a human donor in good health. The chain links TRBV11-2 to TRBJ2-2; 9 positions match TRBD2. Sequences were obtained from central memory CD4+ T cells from blood. The CDR3 nucleotides are TGTGCCAGCAGCCCCATTCCAGCGGGGGGTCGTCAAAAGGAGCTGTTTTTT. Translating gives CASSPIPAGGRQKELFF.